The 12 T cell receptor beta chains reported below all come from one sample, sequenced in a study of T cell responses to AZD1222 COVID-19 vaccine. Clones were read by immunoSEQ multiplex PCR, and TCRdb kept only the in-frame ones, dropping some. The data hold about 75,000 clones, with roughly 91% observed a single time. The input for sequencing was peripheral blood, taken 28 days after the second AZD1222 dose. All receptors derive from an adult who received the AZD1222 COVID-19 vaccine.

V usage is TRBV7-3 and J usage is TRBJ2-1; no definite D call. Trimming took off 5 bases at V and 6 bases at J, with 11 bases between the two ends. Germline V lookup: CDR1 SGHTA, CDR2 FQGTGA. There are 13 residues in the CDR3. The CDR3 here is CASSPRSSNEQFF. The CDR3 DNA reads TGTGCCAGCAGCCCCCGGTCTAGCAATGAGCAGTTCTTC.

This sequence joins TRBV12-3 or TRBV12-4 and TRBJ1-1; the match to TRBD1 covers 9 bases. The CDR3 totals 12 residues. Losses at the gene ends were 6 bases for V and 8 bases for J; bases not matched to a gene: 4. This chain's CDR3 is CASSPGTGEAFF. Written as DNA, the CDR3 is TGTGCCAGCAGCCCTGGGACAGGGGAAGCTTTCTTT.

The chain recombines TRBV7-2 with TRBJ2-3; possibly TRBD2 for D (6 bases). This CDR3 spans 14 amino acids. V was shortened by 5 bases and J by 1 base, with 10 bases between the two germline ends. Germline assignment: CDR1 SGHTA and CDR2 FQGNSA. Here the CDR3 reads CASSRDSRTDTQYF. In DNA, the CDR3 is TGTGCCAGCAGCCGGGACTCCCGCACAGATACGCAGTATTTT.

This clone showed up just once. The chain links TRBV5-1 to TRBJ1-1; D unresolved. This CDR3 has 14 amino acids. CDR1 is SGHRS, CDR2 YFSETQ, per germline. V gave up 1 base and J gave up 5 bases, with 12 bases separating them. The CDR3 is CASSLRTAGTEAFF. DNA of the CDR3: TGCGCCAGCAGCTTGCGAACGGCCGGAACTGAAGCTTTCTTT.

Here the CDR3 reads CASSGGDGAYEQYF. CDR3 sequence (DNA): TGCGCCAGCAGCGGAGGGGACGGAGCCTACGAGCAGTACTTC. The rearrangement uses TRBV5-1 and TRBJ2-7; possible D gene TRBD2, 6 bases. Per germline, CDR1 SGHRS and CDR2 YFSETQ. Trimming stripped 4 bases from V and 2 bases from J, with 13 bases between. The CDR3 has 14 amino acids.

CDR3 in amino acids: CASSPDLRNPGWRSYEQYF. CDR3 sequence (DNA): TGTGCCAGCAGTCCAGACCTAAGAAATCCAGGGTGGCGCTCCTACGAGCAGTACTTC. The gene calls are TRBV28 and TRBJ2-7; maybe TRBD1 (5 bases). In germline, CDR1 is MDHEN, CDR2 SYDVKM. V lost 5 bases, J lost 0 bases, and 26 bases lay in between. The CDR3 spans 19 residues.

CDR3 in DNA: TGTGCCAGCTCACGGGACACCCAAGAGACCCAGTACTTC. Its protein product is CASSRDTQETQYF. The rearrangement uses TRBV18 and TRBJ2-5, with a weak D call TRBD1 (6 bases). Trimming cost V 4 bases and J 1 base, with 7 bases left between them. Looked up from germline, CDR1 is KGHSH and CDR2 is LQKENI. This CDR3 has 13 amino acids.

V is TRBV7-9 and J is TRBJ1-6, with TRBD1 identical over 10 bases. This CDR3 comprises 17 residues. Germline CDR1 reads SEHNR; CDR2 reads FQNEAQ (reference sequence). V dropped 7 bases and J dropped 3; count of bases not matched to a gene: 9. CDR3 sequence: CASKPGQGFDYNSPLHF. The DNA for the CDR3 is TGTGCCAGCAAGCCGGGACAGGGGTTCGACTATAATTCACCCCTCCACTTT.

V is TRBV6-5 and J is TRBJ2-5, with 10 bases lining up with TRBD2. The CDR3 sequence is 16 residues long. Germline trimming cut 0 bases from V and 5 bases from J; bases unmatched to any gene: 6. In germline, CDR1 is MNHEY, CDR2 SVGAGI. CDR3 protein: CASSYSRTSGGETQYF. For the CDR3, the DNA is TGTGCCAGCAGTTACTCTCGGACTAGCGGAGGGGAGACCCAGTACTTC.

This clone was detected only once. V usage is TRBV7-9 and J usage is TRBJ1-4; maybe TRBD1 (5 bases). The CDR3 covers 16 residues. Trimming took off 3 bases at V and 8 bases at J, with 19 bases between the two ends. The germline CDR1 and CDR2 sequences are SEHNR and FQNEAQ (reference sequence). The DNA for the CDR3 is TGTGCCAGCAGCTTGGAAGGGGCATCAGCAGCGGAAAAACTGTTTTTT. Its protein product is CASSLEGASAAEKLFF.

The chain employs TRBV6-5 and TRBJ2-1; no clear D gene. V lost 7 bases and J 8 bases, leaving 9 bases between the germline ends. Germline V gives CDR1 MNHEY, CDR2 SVGAGI. The CDR3 runs to 11 residues. In DNA, the CDR3 is TGTGCCAGCATAATAGGGTATGAGCAGTTCTTC. It translates to CASIIGYEQFF.

The chain uses TRBV30 and TRBJ2-6, with 7 bases fitting TRBD1. Trimming at V came to 4 bases and at J to 2 bases, leaving 11 bases not matched to a gene. Germline values: CDR1 GTSNPN, CDR2 SVGIG (reference sequence). The CDR3 length is 17 residues. CDR3 region: CAWTVGVGTAGANVLTF. CDR3 sequence (DNA): TGTGCCTGGACAGTTGGGGTCGGGACAGCTGGGGCCAACGTCCTGACTTTC.